This T cell receptor (beta chain) is drawn from a study of T cells in localized non-small cell lung cancer. Study-wide results and limits: Uninvolved adjacent lung had more T cell clonality than any other tissue, topping tumor.

The V and J ends lost 6 bases and 0 bases respectively, with 27 bases between them. CDR3 size: 20 residues. Germline V gene data show CDR1 as MNHGY and CDR2 as SAAAGT. Here immunoSEQ multiplex PCR was the method, and the copy in TCRdb shows in-frame clones only, minus some. The data hold roughly 2,000 clones, with approximately 31% observed a single time. Comments on this clone: Its antigen is currently unknown.

The chain is built from TRBV6-8 and TRBJ2-1; perhaps TRBD2 as D (6 bases). The sequence came from a woman aged 35-75 years with stage II squamous cell lung carcinoma. The sequences come from normal lung tissue next to the tumor, collected before any cancer treatment. The CDR3 loop is CASSSPRVFFPEGSYNEQFF. The CDR3 DNA follows: TGTGCCAGCAGCTCACCACGGGTTTTTTTCCCGGAGGGCTCCTACAATGAGCAGTTCTTC.